The present entry profiles one TCR beta chain with its context. This clonotype was seen a few times. Its antigen has not been determined. One base away there is no much larger clone; base qualities are not given. The sequencing machine was an Illumina NovaSeq 6000. TCRalpha and TCRbeta cDNA libraries were built by 5'RACE with constant-segment primers, adding sample barcodes and unique molecular identifiers. RNA was extracted from every sample with Trizol reagent. Amplification of the libraries took two PCR steps, and the second step added a second sample barcode plus Illumina TruSeq adapters. Sequencing of the libraries was done on an Illumina NovaSeq, producing 2 x 150 bp paired-end reads. In the paper's pipeline: The reads were demultiplexed and collapsed into UMI-guided consensus sequences using migec v1.2.7. With mixcr v2.1.11, UMI consensuses were aligned to TRA and TRB V and J templates and assembled into clonotypes. Clonotypes were classified as expanded or contracted when called significant by both edgeR and NoisET, with noise models trained on biological replicates. For edgeR calls, the cutoffs were a false discovery rate-adjusted p below 0.01 and a log2 fold-change threshold of 1. As an exploratory analysis of dynamics, PCA with hierarchical clustering was applied to max-normalized trajectories of the 1000 most abundant clonotypes. Separately sequenced CD4+ and CD8+ repertoires were used to assign a CD4 or CD8 phenotype to each responding clone. TCRdb reanalyzed the raw reads on its own, using fastp at Q25 for trimming and MiXCR for clone calling, and kept in-frame beta chains. Each entry is one CDR3 protein sequence, shown with its most common DNA and genes. V and J calls and clone size were set by TCRdb, not the authors. The sample data list roughly 400,000 distinct CDR3 sequences, and over 15% of these were observed just once. The biggest ten clones account for 20% to 25% of the sample.

The data are from a study of T-cell memory formation after mild COVID-19 (dated by TCRdb to about 2021). In the study overall: TCR sequence clusters from the two donors were largely donor specific. In a couple of donors, T-cell clones that expanded and contracted after mild COVID-19 were tracked by sequencing TCRalpha and TCRbeta repertoires over time. The cohort was made up of two young adult volunteers, one female and one male, who were previously healthy. Overall study results and their limits: Contracting CD4+ clones were found mainly in CM and EM memory subsets, while CD8+ clones were enriched in EMRA. Clones that contracted from day 15 to 85 showed balanced CD4/CD8 phenotypes, whereas a second wave of clones that expanded from day 15 to 37 leaned towards CD4+. The study included only two mild cases, and larger cohorts that include severe cases with pre-infection samples were judged to be necessary. SARS-CoV-2 specificity of the second-wave clones peaking on day 37 was not confirmed. The detection of some responding clones in pre-infection memory suggests that pre-existing cross-reactive memory T cells joined the SARS-CoV-2 response.

PBMCs were isolated by Ficoll-Paque density gradient centrifugation. V has 0 bases trimmed and J has 4 bases trimmed; junction bases matching no gene number 7. As encoded in the germline V gene, CDR1 is LGHNA while CDR2 is YSLEER. The CDR3 runs 16 residues from the cysteine to the phenylalanine. Only the CDR3 portion is preserved as DNA: 48 bases, with reading frame beginning at the first base. Recombination linked TRBV4-3 to TRBJ2-5; a stretch of 8 junction bases matches TRBD1. The receptor was isolated from a man younger than 30 who had mild COVID-19 (a few samples of this study predate the infection). The sample titles of this study are shuffled in the database, so cell type and time point are left out; the donor was told from shared clones. The sequenced sample consisted of PBMCs or a T cell subset sorted from them (not recorded which). The CDR3 reads CASSQDRTGIAETQYF. The DNA sequence is TGCGCCAGCAGCCAAGATAGGACAGGGATTGCAGAGACCCAGTACTTC.